This T cell receptor (beta chain) originates from a study of blood T cell repertoires in COVID-19 (dated by TCRdb to between 2020 and 2021). Study-level background: The collaborator samples originated in the United States, Italy and Spain and spanned the acute and convalescent phases of COVID-19. The prospective study material was composed of cDNA or gDNA derived from T cells, B-cell-depleted T cells, or PBMCs. The dataset comprised deeply sampled blood TCRbeta repertoires from subjects exposed to, actively infected with, or recovered from COVID-19. The repertoires were released in a freely available public database meant as a resource for research on the immune response to SARS-CoV-2. Samples were obtained from the ongoing ImmuneRACE study (first 160 participants) and from over 1,000 subjects provided by 6 global collaborators. The sample metadata nearly always contained a de-identified subject ID, COVID-19 status, age in years and sex. Where HLA class I and class II types were available, the types were taken from metadata supplied by the sample provider, not from assay-based typing. What the work shows at the level of the full study, not this receptor alone: How much clinical and demographic metadata was included differed by source and by participant, and the metadata was provided uncurated.

Turning to this clone: Which antigen it targets is not known. Nothing much larger sits one base from this clone, and base qualities are not available.

Each collaborating institution followed its own protocols to collect whole blood in K2EDTA tubes. For TCRbeta analysis, collaborator samples were shipped as frozen whole blood, as isolated PBMCs, or as DNA extracted from either sample type. TCRbeta CDR3 regions were amplified from genomic DNA by means of the immunoSEQ Assay, a bias-controlled multiplex PCR. The paper's processing steps were these. The number of nucleated cells in each sample was estimated by amplification of reference gene primers within the assay. To quantify the absolute abundance of each unique TCRbeta CDR3 rearrangement, sequence reads were collapsed and filtered. For each sample, productive Simpson clonality was calculated as the square root of Simpson's diversity index over productive rearrangements. Not all clones reach the TCRdb copy of this immuneACCESS table, which keeps in-frame sequences only. Checked studies attribute under half of the gap to unresolved V genes and leave the rest unexplained. V and J calls plus clone size are reproduced from that table; the DNA served to infer D and trimming. The sample yields a few hundred thousand clones; around 85% were counted once. Clones ranked in the top ten supply around 3.4% of the sample.

The TCR comes from a woman under 30 with acute or convalescent COVID-19. Input material: peripheral blood.

The sequenced DNA is TGTGCCAGCAGCGGGGCCGAGGGGATCGGGGGCTATGGCTACACCTTC. Translated, it reads CASSGAEGIGGYGYTF. The chain was built from TRBV9 and TRBJ1-2; 5 matching bases give a weak D call of TRBD1. The CDR3 measures 16 amino acids from cysteine to phenylalanine. The DNA shown is the 48-base CDR3, in frame from base 1. The germline V gene yields SGDLS for CDR1 and YYNGEE for CDR2. Relative to germline, V is 3 bases shorter and J is 4 bases shorter, with 19 bases between their ends.